The rows below give T cell receptor beta chains drawn from one sample of a study of early T cells in non-severe SARS-CoV-2 infection. Using its own MiXCR run on the 5' RACE reads, TCRdb lists one record per CDR3 protein. The sample records some 58,000 distinct CDR3 sequences, roughly 10% being singletons. Sequences were derived from whole blood, sampled at baseline. The receptors shown here come from an adult who was a healthcare worker with PCR-confirmed SARS-CoV-2 infection or an uninfected control (not recorded which). Both conserved end residues are part of each CDR3. Each record gives: V gene, clone size, CDR3 protein. Not every row has a clone size; where given, it reads once, few, many or a size class.

v_gene: TRBV5-1; abundance: NA; CDR3aa: CASSLALQETQYF
v_gene: TRBV12-3/TRBV12-4; abundance: NA; CDR3aa: CASGQGLNTEAFF
v_gene: TRBV6-2/TRBV6-3; abundance: few; CDR3aa: CASRSDRGSRGYTF
v_gene: TRBV14; abundance: few; CDR3aa: CASSQEAVPPNTEAFF
v_gene: TRBV2; abundance: many; CDR3aa: CASRGQGIGSPLHF
v_gene: TRBV2; abundance: many; CDR3aa: CASVPPDSYEQYF
v_gene: TRBV27; abundance: many; CDR3aa: CASTSPGTVTDTQYF
v_gene: TRBV12-5; abundance: NA; CDR3aa: CASGPGGSSYEQYF
v_gene: TRBV7-9; abundance: few; CDR3aa: CASSPQGSEAFF
v_gene: TRBV24-1; abundance: NA; CDR3aa: CATKEPGHQETQYF
v_gene: TRBV12-3/TRBV12-4; abundance: NA; CDR3aa: CASSLGFTEAFF
v_gene: TRBV4-3; abundance: NA; CDR3aa: CASSQDLAMNTEAFF
v_gene: TRBV28; abundance: few; CDR3aa: CASSLDRTTKARQAFF
v_gene: TRBV12-3/TRBV12-4; abundance: medium-sized; CDR3aa: CASSFGETQYF
v_gene: TRBV5-8; abundance: NA; CDR3aa: CASSLPQGSYGYTF
v_gene: TRBV6-1; abundance: few; CDR3aa: CASSGTQGWSYEQYF
v_gene: TRBV30; abundance: NA; CDR3aa: CAISGTSGAYEQYF
v_gene: TRBV5-4; abundance: many; CDR3aa: CASSHGTGPNTGELFF
v_gene: TRBV7-4; abundance: few; CDR3aa: CASTKGGQDITDTQYF
v_gene: TRBV5-1; abundance: many; CDR3aa: CASSLRGTNNEKLFF
v_gene: TRBV2; abundance: few; CDR3aa: CASKSLTDRSTDTQYF
v_gene: TRBV12-3/TRBV12-4; abundance: many; CDR3aa: CASSLARGVSYNEQFF